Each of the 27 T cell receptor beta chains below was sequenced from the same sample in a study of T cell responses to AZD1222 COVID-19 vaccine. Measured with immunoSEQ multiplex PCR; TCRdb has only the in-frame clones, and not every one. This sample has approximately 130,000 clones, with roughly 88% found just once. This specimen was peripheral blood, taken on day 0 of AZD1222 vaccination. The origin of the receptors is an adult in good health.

The CDR3 nucleotides are TGTGCCAGCAGTTATCAGGGACTCGGGGAGCTGTTTTTT. Its translation is CASSYQGLGELFF. J is TRBJ2-2 and V is TRBV11-1, with D possibly being TRBD2 (6 bases). Germline assignment: CDR1 SGHAT and CDR2 FQDESV (reference sequence). The CDR3 loop spans 13 amino acids. The ends were cut back, 6 bases at V and 7 bases at J, with 12 bases in the middle.

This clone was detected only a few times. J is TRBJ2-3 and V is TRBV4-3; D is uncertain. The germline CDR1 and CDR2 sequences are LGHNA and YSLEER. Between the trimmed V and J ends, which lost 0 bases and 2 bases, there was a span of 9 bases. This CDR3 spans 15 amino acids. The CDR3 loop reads CASSQDTSHTDTQYF. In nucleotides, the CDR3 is TGCGCCAGCAGCCAAGATACTTCCCACACAGATACGCAGTATTTT.

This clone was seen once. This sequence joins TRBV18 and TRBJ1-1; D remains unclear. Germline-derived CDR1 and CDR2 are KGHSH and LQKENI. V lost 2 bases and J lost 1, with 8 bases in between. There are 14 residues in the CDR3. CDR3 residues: CASSPITANTEAFF. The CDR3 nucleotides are TGTGCCAGCTCACCAATTACAGCGAACACTGAAGCTTTCTTT.

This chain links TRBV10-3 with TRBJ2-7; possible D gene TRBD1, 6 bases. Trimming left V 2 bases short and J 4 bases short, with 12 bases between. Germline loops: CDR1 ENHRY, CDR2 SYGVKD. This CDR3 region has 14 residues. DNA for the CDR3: TGTGCCATCAGTGAGCGCAGGGGAAAATACGAGCAGTACTTC. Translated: CAISERRGKYEQYF.

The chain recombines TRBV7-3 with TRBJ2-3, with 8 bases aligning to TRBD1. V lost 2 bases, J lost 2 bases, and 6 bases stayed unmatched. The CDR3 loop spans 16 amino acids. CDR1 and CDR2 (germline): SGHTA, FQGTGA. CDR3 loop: CASSLWAGGDTDTQYF. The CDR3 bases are TGTGCCAGCAGCTTATGGGCAGGGGGCGACACAGATACGCAGTATTTT.

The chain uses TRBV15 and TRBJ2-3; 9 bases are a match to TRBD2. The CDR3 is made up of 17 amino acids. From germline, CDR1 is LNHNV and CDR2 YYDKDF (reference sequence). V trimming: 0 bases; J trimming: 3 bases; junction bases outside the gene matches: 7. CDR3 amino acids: CATSRETSAGGTDTQYF. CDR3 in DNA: TGTGCCACCAGCAGAGAAACTTCGGCGGGAGGGACAGATACGCAGTATTTT. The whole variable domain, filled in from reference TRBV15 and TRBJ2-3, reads DAMVIQNPRYQVTQFGKPVTLSCSQTLNHNVMYWYQQKSSQAPKLLFHYYDKDFNNEADTPDNFQSRRPNTSFCFLDIRSPGLGDTAMYLCATSRETSAGGTDTQYFGPGTRLTVL.

The CDR3 DNA is TGCAGTGCCCCGGGGCAGGGTAGGCTGTTTTTT. It is translated as CSAPGQGRLFF. The rearrangement joins TRBV20-1 to TRBJ1-4, with a tentative D call TRBD1 (5 bases). The germline V gene has CDR1 DFQATT and CDR2 SNEGSKA (reference sequence). The V end lost 6 bases, the J end lost 14 bases, and 16 bases lay between the germline ends. This CDR3 comprises 11 residues.

The CDR3 region is CSASRGAGYTF. The CDR3 DNA follows: TGCAGTGCTAGCCGAGGAGCTGGCTACACCTTC. V and J are TRBV20-1 and TRBJ1-2; unclear D gene. Trimming cost V 3 bases and J 7 bases, with 9 bases left between them. The germline V gene encodes CDR1 DFQATT and CDR2 SNEGSKA (reference sequence). The CDR3 extends over 11 amino acids.

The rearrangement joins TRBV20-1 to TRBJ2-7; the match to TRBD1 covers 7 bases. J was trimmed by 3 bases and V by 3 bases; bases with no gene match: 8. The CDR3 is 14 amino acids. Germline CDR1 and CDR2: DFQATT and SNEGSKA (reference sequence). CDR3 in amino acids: CSASTGVDYYEQYF. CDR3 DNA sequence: TGCAGTGCTAGTACAGGGGTTGACTACTACGAGCAGTACTTC.

DNA for the CDR3: TGTGCCAGCTCACCGCTGGGGACAGGGGATAATCAGCCCCAGCATTTT. This encodes CASSPLGTGDNQPQHF. This chain joins TRBV18 and TRBJ1-5; 10 nucleotides align to TRBD1. Germline CDR1 reads KGHSH; CDR2 reads LQKENI. The CDR3 loop spans 16 amino acids. Unmatched junction bases numbered 6, after V lost 3 bases and J lost 4 bases. Combining the CDR3 with reference TRBV18 and TRBJ1-5 gives the whole variable domain NAGVMQNPRHLVRRRGQEARLRCSPMKGHSHVYWYRQLPEEGLKFMVYLQKENIIDESGMPKERFSAEFPKEGPSILRIQQVVRGDSAAYFCASSPLGTGDNQPQHFGDGTRLSIL.

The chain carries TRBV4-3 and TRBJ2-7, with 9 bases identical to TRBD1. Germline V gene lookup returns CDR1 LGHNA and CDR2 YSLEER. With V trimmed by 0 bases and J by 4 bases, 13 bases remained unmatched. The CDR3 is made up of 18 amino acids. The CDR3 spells CASSQDPDRGRLGYEQYF. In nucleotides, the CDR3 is TGCGCCAGCAGCCAAGATCCGGACAGGGGAAGGTTAGGGTACGAGCAGTACTTC.

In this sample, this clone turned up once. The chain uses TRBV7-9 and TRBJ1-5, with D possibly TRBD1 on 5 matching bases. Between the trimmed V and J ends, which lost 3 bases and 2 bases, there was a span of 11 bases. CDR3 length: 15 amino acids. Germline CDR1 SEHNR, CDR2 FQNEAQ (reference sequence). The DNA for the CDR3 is TGTGCCAGCAGCTTTGGAGGGGATGGCAATCAGCCCCAGCATTTT. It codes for CASSFGGDGNQPQHF.

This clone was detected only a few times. The CDR3 nucleotides read TGTGCCAGTAGCGGGAGGGCGGGAGAGATAGATACGCAGTATTTT. This translates into CASSGRAGEIDTQYF. The chain employs TRBV19 and TRBJ2-3, with 8 bases matching TRBD2. CDR1 and CDR2 (germline): LNHDA, SQIVND (reference sequence). Trimming took 6 bases from V and 5 from J; bases not matched to a gene: 10. CDR3 size: 15 residues. The variable domain in full, completed from reference TRBV19 and TRBJ2-3, reads DGGITQSPKYLFRKEGQNVTLSCEQNLNHDAMYWYRQDPGQGLRLIYYSQIVNDFQKGDIAEGYSVSREKKESFPLTVTSAQKNPTAFYLCASSGRAGEIDTQYFGPGTRLTVL.

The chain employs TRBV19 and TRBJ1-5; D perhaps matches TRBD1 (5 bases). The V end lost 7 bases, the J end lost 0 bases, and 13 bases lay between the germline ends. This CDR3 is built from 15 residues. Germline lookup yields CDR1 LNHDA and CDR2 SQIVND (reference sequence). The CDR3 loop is CASTSAGNSNQPQHF. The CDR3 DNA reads TGTGCCAGTACGTCGGCAGGGAATAGCAATCAGCCCCAGCATTTT.

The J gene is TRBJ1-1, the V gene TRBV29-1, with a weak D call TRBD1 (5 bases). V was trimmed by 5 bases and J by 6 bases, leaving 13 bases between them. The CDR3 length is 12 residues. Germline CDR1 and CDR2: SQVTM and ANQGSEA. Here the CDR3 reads CSVSGPGPEAFF. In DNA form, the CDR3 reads TGCAGCGTTTCCGGACCGGGGCCTGAAGCTTTCTTT.

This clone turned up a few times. As DNA, the CDR3 is TGTGCCACCAGTGATCCCCCGGGGACAGGGGGGAACACTGAAGCTTTCTTT. Translation gives CATSDPPGTGGNTEAFF. This chain joins TRBV24-1 and TRBJ1-1; 11 nucleotides match TRBD1. V gave up 3 bases and J gave up 1 base; unmatched junction bases: 6. CDR3 size: 17 residues. Germline V gives CDR1 KGHDR, CDR2 SFDVKD.

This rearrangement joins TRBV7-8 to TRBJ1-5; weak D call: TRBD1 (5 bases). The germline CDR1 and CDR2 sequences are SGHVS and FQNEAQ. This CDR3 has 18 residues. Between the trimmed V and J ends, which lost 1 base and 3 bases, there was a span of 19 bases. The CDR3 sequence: CASSLDLPGLGNNQPQHF. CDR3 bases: TGTGCCAGCAGCTTAGACTTGCCGGGACTAGGAAACAATCAGCCCCAGCATTTT. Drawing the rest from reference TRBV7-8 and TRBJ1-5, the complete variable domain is GAGVSQSPRYKVAKRGQDVALRCDPISGHVSLFWYQQALGQGPEFLTYFQNEAQLDKSGLPSDRFFAERPEGSVSTLKIQRTQQEDSAVYLCASSLDLPGLGNNQPQHFGDGTRLSIL.

DNA of the CDR3: TGTGCCAGCAGCCAGACCGGGACTAGCGGGAGAGAGGGATACGAGCAGTACTTC. Protein product: CASSQTGTSGREGYEQYF. The chain combines TRBV3-1 (or the pseudogene TRBV3-2) with TRBJ2-7; 14 bases map to TRBD2. V trimming: 3 bases; J trimming: 4 bases; junction bases outside the gene matches: 11. Germline-derived CDR1 and CDR2 are LGHDT and YNNKEL (reference sequence). The CDR3 sequence is 18 residues long.

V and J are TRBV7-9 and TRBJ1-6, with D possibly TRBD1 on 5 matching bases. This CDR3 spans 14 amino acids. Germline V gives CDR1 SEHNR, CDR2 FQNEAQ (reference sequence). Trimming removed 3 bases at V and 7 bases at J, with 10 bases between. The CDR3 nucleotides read TGTGCCAGCAGCTTGGTACAGGAGAATTCACCCCTCCACTTT. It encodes CASSLVQENSPLHF.

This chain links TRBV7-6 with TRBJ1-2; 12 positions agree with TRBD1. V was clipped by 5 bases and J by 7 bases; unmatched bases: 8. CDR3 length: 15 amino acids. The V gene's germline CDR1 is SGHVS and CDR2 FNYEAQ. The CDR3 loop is CASSPGTGGLSGYTF. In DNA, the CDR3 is TGTGCCAGCAGCCCGGGGACAGGGGGCTTATCTGGCTACACCTTC. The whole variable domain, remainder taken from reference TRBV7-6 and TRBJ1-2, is GAGVSQSPRYKVTKRGQDVALRCDPISGHVSLYWYRQALGQGPEFLTYFNYEAQQDKSGLPNDRFSAERPEGSISTLTIQRTEQRDSAMYRCASSPGTGGLSGYTFGSGTRLTVV.

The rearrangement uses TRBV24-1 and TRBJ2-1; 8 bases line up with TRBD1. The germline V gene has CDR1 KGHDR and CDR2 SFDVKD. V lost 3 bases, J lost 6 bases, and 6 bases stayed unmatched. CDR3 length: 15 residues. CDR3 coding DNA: TGTGCCACCAGTGATCCACTCCAGGGGGCCAATGAGCAGTTCTTC. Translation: CATSDPLQGANEQFF.

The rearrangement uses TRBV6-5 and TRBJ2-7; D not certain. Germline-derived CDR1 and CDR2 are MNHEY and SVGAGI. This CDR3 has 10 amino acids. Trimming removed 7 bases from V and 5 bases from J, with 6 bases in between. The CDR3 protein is CASINHEQYF. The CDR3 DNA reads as TGTGCCAGCATAAATCACGAGCAGTACTTC.

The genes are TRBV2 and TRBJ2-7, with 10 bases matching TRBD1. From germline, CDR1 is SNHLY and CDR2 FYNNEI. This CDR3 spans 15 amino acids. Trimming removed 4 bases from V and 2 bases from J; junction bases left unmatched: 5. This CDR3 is CASSVTGGYPYEQYF. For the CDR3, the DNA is TGTGCCAGCAGTGTGACAGGGGGCTACCCCTACGAGCAGTACTTC.

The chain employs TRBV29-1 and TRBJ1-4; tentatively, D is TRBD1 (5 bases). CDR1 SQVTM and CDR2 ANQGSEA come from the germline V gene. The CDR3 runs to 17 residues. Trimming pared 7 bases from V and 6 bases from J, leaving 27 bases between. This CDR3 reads CSATGTGINLRDEKLFF. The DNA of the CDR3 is TGCAGCGCCACCGGGACCGGGATCAATTTACGGGATGAAAAACTGTTTTTT.

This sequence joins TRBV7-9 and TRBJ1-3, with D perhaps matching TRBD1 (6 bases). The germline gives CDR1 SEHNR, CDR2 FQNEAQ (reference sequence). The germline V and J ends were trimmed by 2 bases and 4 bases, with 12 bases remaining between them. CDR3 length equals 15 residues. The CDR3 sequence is CASSLMGAGGNTIYF. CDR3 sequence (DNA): TGTGCCAGCAGCTTAATGGGGGCAGGAGGAAACACCATATATTTT. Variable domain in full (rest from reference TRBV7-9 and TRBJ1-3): DTGVSQNPRHKITKRGQNVTFRCDPISEHNRLYWYRQTLGQGPEFLTYFQNEAQLEKSRLLSDRFSAERPKGSFSTLEIQRTEQGDSAMYLCASSLMGAGGNTIYFGEGSWLTVV.

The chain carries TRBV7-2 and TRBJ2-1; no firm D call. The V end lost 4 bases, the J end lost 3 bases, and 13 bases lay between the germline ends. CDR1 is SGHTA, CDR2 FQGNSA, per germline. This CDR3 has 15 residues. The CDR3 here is CASSSYDRFYNEQFF. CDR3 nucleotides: TGTGCCAGCAGCTCCTACGACCGTTTCTACAATGAGCAGTTCTTC. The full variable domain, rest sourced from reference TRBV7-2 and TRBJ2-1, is GAGVSQSPSNKVTEKGKDVELRCDPISGHTALYWYRQSLGQGLEFLIYFQGNSAPDKSGLPSDRFSAERTGGSVSTLTIQRTQQEDSAVYLCASSSYDRFYNEQFFGPGTRLTVL.

CDR3 sequence: CASSVEDRGGGYGYTF. The CDR3, as DNA: TGTGCCAGCAGCGTAGAAGACAGGGGCGGCGGCTATGGCTACACCTTC. This sequence joins TRBV9 and TRBJ1-2; 8 bases fit TRBD1. The V gene's germline CDR1 is SGDLS and CDR2 YYNGEE. The V and J ends lost 0 bases and 4 bases, in that order; junction bases with no gene match: 8. The CDR3 extends over 16 amino acids.